This TCR beta chain comes out of a study of CD8 T cells in ankylosing spondylitis. Study-wide findings and caveats: Disease-associated clones were reportedly significantly overrepresented in matched ankylosing spondylitis synovial fluid. In ankylosing spondylitis blood, a motif of about 8 highly homologous TCR beta variants appeared characteristic. Both synovial fluid and blood in reactive arthritis had previously been reported to carry some motif variants. CD8+ by phenotype, disease-linked clones were relatively rare in peripheral blood.

Making use of molecular barcodes, quantitative 5'-RACE generated TCR beta libraries. MiXCR, run by TCRdb on the 5' RACE reads, gives a single entry per CDR3 protein. The repertoire holds some 450,000 distinct CDR3 sequences, with 17% as singletons. Trimming shortened V by 6 bases and J by 4 bases, and 18 bases separated the two germline ends. Per the germline V gene, CDR1 is DFQATT and CDR2 is SNEGSKA (reference sequence). This CDR3 contains 14 residues. This clonotype was found a few times. The antigen is undetermined. The receptor was derived from a male donor with ankylosing spondylitis. The source material was blood, either unsorted or a sorted T cell fraction (not recorded which). The chain uses TRBV20-1 and TRBJ1-2; weak D call: TRBD1 (6 bases). CDR3 loop: CSAPGGISSYGYTF. In DNA, the CDR3 is TGCAGTGCCCCCGGGGGCATCTCCAGCTATGGCTACACCTTC.